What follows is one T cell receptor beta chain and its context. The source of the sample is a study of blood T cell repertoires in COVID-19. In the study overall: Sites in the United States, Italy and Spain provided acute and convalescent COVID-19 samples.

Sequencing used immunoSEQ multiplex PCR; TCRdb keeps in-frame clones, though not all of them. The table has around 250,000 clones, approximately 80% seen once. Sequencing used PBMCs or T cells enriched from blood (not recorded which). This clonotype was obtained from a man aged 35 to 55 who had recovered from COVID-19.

For the CDR3, the DNA is TGTGCCAGCAGCGTAGTAGCAGGGAGGACTGAAGCTTTCTTT. It codes for CASSVVAGRTEAFF. The rearrangement uses TRBV9 and TRBJ1-1; D possibly corresponds to TRBD1 (5 bases). CDR1 SGDLS and CDR2 YYNGEE come from the germline V gene. This CDR3 has 14 amino acids. Trimming pared 0 bases from V and 5 bases from J, leaving 11 bases between.